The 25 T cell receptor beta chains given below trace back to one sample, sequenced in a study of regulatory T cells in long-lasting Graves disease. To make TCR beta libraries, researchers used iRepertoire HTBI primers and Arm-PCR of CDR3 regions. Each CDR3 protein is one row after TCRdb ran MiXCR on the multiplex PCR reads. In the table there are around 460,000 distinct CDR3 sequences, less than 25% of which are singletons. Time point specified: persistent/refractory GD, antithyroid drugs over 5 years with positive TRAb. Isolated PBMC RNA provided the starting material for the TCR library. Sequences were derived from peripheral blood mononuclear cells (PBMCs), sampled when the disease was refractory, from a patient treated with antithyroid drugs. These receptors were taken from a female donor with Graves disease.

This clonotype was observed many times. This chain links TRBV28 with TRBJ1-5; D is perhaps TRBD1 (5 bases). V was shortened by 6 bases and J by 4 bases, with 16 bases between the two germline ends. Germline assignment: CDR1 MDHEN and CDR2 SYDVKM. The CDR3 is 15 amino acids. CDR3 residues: CASSQPRQLNQPQHF. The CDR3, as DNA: TGTGCCAGCAGCCAACCCCGACAGTTAAATCAGCCCCAGCATTTT.

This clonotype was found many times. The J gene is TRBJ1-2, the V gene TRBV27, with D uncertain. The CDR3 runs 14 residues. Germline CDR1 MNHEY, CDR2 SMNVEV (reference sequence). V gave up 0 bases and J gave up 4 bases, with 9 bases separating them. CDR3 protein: CASSLSPGGYGYTF. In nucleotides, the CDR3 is TGTGCCAGCAGTTTATCCCCCGGCGGCTATGGCTACACCTTC.

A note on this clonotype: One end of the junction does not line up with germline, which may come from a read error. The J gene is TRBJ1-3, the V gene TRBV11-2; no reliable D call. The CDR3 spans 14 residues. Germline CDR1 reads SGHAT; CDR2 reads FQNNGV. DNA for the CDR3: TGTGCCAGCGGCTTAGTGGACTCTGGAAACACCATATATTTT. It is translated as CASGLVDSGNTIYF.

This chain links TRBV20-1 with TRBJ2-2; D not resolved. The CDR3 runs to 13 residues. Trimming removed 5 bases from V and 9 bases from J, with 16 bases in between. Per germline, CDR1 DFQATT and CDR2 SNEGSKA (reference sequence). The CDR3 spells CSAGSPRHRELFF. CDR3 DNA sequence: TGCAGTGCTGGATCCCCGCGCCACAGGGAGCTGTTTTTT.

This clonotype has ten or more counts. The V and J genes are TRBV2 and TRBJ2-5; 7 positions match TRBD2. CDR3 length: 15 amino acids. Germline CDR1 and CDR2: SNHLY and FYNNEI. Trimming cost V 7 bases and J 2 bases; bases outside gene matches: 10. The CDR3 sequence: CASTPMGGKQETQYF. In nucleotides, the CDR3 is TGTGCCAGCACTCCCATGGGGGGGAAGCAAGAGACCCAGTACTTC. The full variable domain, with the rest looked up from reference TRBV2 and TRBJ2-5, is EPEVTQTPSHQVTQMGQEVILRCVPISNHLYFYWYRQILGQKVEFLVSFYNNEISEKSEIFDDQFSVERPDGSNFTLKIRSTKLEDSAMYFCASTPMGGKQETQYFGPGTRLLVL.

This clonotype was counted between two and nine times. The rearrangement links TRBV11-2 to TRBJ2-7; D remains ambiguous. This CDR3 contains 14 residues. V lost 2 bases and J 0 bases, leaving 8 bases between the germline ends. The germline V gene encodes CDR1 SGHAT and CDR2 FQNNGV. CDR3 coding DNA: TGTGCCAGCAGCTTACTGAGGAACTCCTACGAGCAGTACTTC. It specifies CASSLLRNSYEQYF.

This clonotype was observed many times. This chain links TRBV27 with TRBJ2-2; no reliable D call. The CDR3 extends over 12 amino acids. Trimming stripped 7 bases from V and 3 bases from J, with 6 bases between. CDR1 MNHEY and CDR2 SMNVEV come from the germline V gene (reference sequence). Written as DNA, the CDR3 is TGTGCCAGCAAGGGATACACCGGGGAGCTGTTTTTT. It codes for CASKGYTGELFF.

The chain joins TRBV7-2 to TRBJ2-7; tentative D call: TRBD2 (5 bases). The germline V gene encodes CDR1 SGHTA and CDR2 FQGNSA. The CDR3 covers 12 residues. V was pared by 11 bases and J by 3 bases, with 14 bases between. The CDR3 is CAWSPRGYEQYF. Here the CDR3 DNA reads TGTGCCTGGAGTCCACGGGGCTACGAGCAGTACTTC.

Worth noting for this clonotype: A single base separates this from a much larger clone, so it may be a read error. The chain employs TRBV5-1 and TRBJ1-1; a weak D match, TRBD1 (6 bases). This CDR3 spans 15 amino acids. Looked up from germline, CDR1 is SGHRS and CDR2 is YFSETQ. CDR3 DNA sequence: TGCGCCAGCAGCTACCCGGTTACAGGGAACACTGAAGCTTCCTTT. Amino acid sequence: CASSYPVTGNTEASF.

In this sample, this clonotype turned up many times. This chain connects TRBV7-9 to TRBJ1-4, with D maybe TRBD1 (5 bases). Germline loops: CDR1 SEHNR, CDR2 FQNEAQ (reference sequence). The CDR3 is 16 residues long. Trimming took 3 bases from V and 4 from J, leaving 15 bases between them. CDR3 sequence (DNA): TGTGCCAGCAGCTTGGGATCCGGGACCCTTAATGAAAAACTGTTTTTT. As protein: CASSLGSGTLNEKLFF. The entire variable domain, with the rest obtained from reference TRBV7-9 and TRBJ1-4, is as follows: DTGVSQNPRHKITKRGQNVTFRCDPISEHNRLYWYRQTLGQGPEFLTYFQNEAQLEKSRLLSDRFSAERPKGSFSTLEIQRTEQGDSAMYLCASSLGSGTLNEKLFFGSGTQLSVL.

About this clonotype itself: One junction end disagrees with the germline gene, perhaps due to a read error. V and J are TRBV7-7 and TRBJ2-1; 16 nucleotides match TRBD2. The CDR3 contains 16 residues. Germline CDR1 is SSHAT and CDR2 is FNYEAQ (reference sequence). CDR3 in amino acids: CASSSSGTSGRAEQFF. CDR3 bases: TGTGCTAGCAGCTCATCCGGGACTAGCGGGAGGGCTGAGCAGTTCTTC.

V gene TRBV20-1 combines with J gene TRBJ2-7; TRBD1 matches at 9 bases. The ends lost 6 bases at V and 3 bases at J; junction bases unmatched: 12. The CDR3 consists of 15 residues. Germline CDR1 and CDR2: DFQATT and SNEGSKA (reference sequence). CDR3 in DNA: TGCAGTGCCCGCCCCGACAGGGGGTTCTTCTACGAGCAGTACTTC. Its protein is CSARPDRGFFYEQYF.

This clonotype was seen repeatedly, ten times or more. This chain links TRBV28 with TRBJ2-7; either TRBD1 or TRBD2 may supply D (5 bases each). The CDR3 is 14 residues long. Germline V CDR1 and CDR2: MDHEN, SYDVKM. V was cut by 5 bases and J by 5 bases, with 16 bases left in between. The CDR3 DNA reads TGTGCCAGCAGTATCCGGGGCTCGAGGGACGAGCAGTACTTC. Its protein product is CASSIRGSRDEQYF.

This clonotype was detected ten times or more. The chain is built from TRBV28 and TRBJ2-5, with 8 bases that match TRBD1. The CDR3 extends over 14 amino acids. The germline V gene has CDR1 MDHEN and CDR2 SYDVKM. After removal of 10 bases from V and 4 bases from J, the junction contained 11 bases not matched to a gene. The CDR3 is CATHRRTGRETQYF. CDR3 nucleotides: TGTGCCACCCATAGAAGGACAGGGAGAGAGACCCAGTACTTC.

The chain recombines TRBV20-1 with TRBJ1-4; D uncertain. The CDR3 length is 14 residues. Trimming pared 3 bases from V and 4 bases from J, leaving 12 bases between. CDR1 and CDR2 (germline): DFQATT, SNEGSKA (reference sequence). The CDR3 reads CSASLGTVNEKLFF. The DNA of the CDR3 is TGCAGTGCTAGTCTTGGTACAGTTAATGAAAAACTGTTTTTT.

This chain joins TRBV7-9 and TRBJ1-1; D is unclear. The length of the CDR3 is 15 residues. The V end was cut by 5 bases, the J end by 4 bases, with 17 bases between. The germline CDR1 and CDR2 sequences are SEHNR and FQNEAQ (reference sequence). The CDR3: CASSPRVELATEAFF. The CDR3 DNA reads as TGTGCCAGCAGCCCCCGCGTGGAGTTGGCCACTGAAGCTTTCTTT.

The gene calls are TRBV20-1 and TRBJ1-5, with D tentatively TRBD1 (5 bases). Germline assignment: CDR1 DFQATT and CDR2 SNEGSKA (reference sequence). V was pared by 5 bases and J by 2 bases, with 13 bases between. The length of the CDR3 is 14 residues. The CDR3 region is CSAEPLGGNQPQHF. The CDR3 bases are TGCAGTGCTGAACCCTTGGGGGGCAATCAGCCCCAGCATTTT.

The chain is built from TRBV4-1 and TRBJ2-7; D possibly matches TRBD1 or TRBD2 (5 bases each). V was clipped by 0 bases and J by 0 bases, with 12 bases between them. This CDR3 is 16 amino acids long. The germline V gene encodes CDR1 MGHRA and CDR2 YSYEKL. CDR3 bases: TGCGCCAGCAGCCAAGACATGCAGGGACGCTCCTACGAGCAGTACTTC. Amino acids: CASSQDMQGRSYEQYF.

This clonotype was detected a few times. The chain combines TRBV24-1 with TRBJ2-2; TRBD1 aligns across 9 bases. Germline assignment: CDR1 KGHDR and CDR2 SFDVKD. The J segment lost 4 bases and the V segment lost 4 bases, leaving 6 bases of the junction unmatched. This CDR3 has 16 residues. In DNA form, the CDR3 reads TGTGCCACCAGTGACAGGACAGGGGTACGCACCGGGGAGCTGTTTTTT. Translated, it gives CATSDRTGVRTGELFF.

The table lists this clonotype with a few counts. In nucleotides, the CDR3 is TGTGCCACCTGCGGGGGAGCTAATGAAAAACTGTTTTTT. Translation: CATCGGANEKLFF. The chain combines TRBV6-1 with TRBJ1-4, with a possible D match to TRBD1 (5 bases). Trimming shortened V by 10 bases and J by 3 bases, and 12 bases separated the two germline ends. This CDR3 contains 13 residues. Germline CDR1 and CDR2: MNHNS and SASEGT.

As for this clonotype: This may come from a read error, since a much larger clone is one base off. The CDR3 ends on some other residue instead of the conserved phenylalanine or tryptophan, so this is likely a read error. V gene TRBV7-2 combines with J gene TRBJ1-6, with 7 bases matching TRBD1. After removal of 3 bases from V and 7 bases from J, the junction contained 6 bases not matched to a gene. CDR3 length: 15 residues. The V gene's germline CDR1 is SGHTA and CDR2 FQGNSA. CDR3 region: CASSFRGTANSPLHL. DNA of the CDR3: TGTGCCAGCAGCTTTAGAGGGACAGCGAATTCACCCCTCCACCTT.

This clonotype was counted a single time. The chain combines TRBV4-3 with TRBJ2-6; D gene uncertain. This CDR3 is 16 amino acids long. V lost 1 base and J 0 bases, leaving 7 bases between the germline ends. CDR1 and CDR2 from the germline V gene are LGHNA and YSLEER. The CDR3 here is CASSQGAPSGANVLTF. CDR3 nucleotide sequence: TGCGCCAGCAGCCAAGGGGCCCCCTCTGGGGCCAACGTCCTGACTTTC.

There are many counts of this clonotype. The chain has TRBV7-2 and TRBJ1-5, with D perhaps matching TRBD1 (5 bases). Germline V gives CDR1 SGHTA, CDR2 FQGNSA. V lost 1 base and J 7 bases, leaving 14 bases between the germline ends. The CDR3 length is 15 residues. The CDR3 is CASSLERRQGQPQHF. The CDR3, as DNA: TGTGCCAGCAGCTTAGAACGGAGGCAGGGACAGCCCCAGCATTTT.

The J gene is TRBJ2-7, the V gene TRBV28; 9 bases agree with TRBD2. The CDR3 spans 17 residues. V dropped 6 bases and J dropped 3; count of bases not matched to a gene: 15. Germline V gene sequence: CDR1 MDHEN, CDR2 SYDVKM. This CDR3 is CASSHPTPGTSFYEQYF. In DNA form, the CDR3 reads TGTGCCAGCAGCCATCCCACCCCCGGGACTAGCTTCTACGAGCAGTACTTC.

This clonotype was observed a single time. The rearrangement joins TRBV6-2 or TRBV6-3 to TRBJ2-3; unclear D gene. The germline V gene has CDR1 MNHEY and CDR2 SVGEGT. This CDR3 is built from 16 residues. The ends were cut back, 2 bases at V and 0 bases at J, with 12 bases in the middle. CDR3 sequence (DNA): TGTGCCAGCAGTTACCCTCTTTCCGGGAGCACAGATACGCAGTATTTT. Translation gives CASSYPLSGSTDTQYF.